The entry below gives a single T cell receptor (beta chain) sequence along with its context. Its antigen is currently not known. Base qualities were left out, and no much larger clone turns up one base away. The data stem from a study of control samples from healthy donors and cancer patients (dated by TCRdb to 2018 to 2021). The CDR3 covers 16 residues, taking in both the cysteine and the phenylalanine. This entry keeps only the CDR3 DNA: 48 bases, framed from base 1. CDR1 and CDR2, looked up from the germline V gene (reference sequence), are MNHEY and SMNVEV. Trimming takes 5 bases off V and 1 base off J; junction bases not matched to a gene: 5. The library came from the immunoSEQ multiplex PCR assay. TCRdb carries this immuneACCESS record with in-frame sequences only. Its versions omit some clonotypes, under half of them owing to an unresolved V gene in the studies checked, with the rest unexplained. The sample yields around 200,000 clones; about nine tenths were counted once. More than 1.3% of the sample comes from the top ten.

The chain joins TRBV27 to TRBJ2-3; TRBD2 agrees with 11 junctional bases. Source material: blood. The TCR was taken from a woman aged 25-40 years in good health. The encoded CDR3 is CASSPTLAGGTDTQYF. The DNA reads as follows: TGTGCCAGCAGTCCCACACTAGCGGGGGGCACAGATACGCAGTATTTT.